Shown below are 32 T cell receptor beta chains from a single sample sequenced in a study of early T cells in non-severe SARS-CoV-2 infection (dated by TCRdb to the early 2020s). Library preparation was by 5' RACE. Sequencing was carried out with a NextSeq 500. TCRdb passed the public sequencing reads through fastp at Q25 and MiXCR, retaining productive beta sequences. Every distinct CDR3 protein forms one entry, paired with its most common genes and DNA. The sample yields about 40,000 distinct CDR3 sequences; 7.9% were counted once. The ten most abundant clones make up about an eighth of the sample. The sequences come from whole blood, collected at baseline. These receptors were obtained from an adult who was a healthcare worker with PCR-confirmed SARS-CoV-2 infection or an uninfected control (not recorded which).

The rearrangement uses TRBV27 and TRBJ1-1; TRBD1 might be the D (6 bases). Per germline, CDR1 MNHEY and CDR2 SMNVEV (reference sequence). V lost 4 bases and J 1 base, leaving 10 bases between the germline ends. There are 14 residues in the CDR3. In nucleotides, the CDR3 is TGTGCCAGCAGTTCGAGGGGGTCGAACACTGAAGCTTTCTTT. Its translation is CASSSRGSNTEAFF.

This clonotype has a handful of counts. The chain combines TRBV18 with TRBJ2-5; D is unclear. Germline V CDR1 and CDR2: KGHSH, LQKENI. Trimming stripped 1 base from V and 4 bases from J, with 4 bases between. There are 12 residues in the CDR3. CDR3 in amino acids: CASSPRIETQYF. As DNA, the CDR3 is TGTGCCAGCTCACCACGTATAGAGACCCAGTACTTC.

The chain employs TRBV4-3 and TRBJ2-1; no clear D. CDR1 is LGHNA and CDR2 is YSLEER in the germline V gene. This CDR3 is built from 13 residues. The V end was cut by 3 bases, the J end by 12 bases, with 15 bases between. Here the CDR3 DNA reads TGCGCCAGCAGCCAGAGCCTCGCCGGGTGGCAGTTCTTC. Translated, it gives CASSQSLAGWQFF.

This clonotype has at least ten counts. The chain is built from TRBV20-1 and TRBJ2-1, with TRBD1 identical over 7 bases. V lost 4 bases to trimming and J lost 3 bases; unmatched junction nucleotides: 6. The CDR3 sequence is 14 residues long. Looked up from germline, CDR1 is DFQATT and CDR2 is SNEGSKA (reference sequence). The CDR3 coding sequence is TGCAGTGCTAAAGACAGGGTGCTCTACAATGAGCAGTTCTTC. Protein sequence: CSAKDRVLYNEQFF.

Ten or more counts support this clonotype. V usage is TRBV7-2 and J usage is TRBJ2-5; D is tentatively TRBD1 or TRBD2 (6 bases each). In germline, CDR1 is SGHTA, CDR2 FQGNSA. The CDR3 has 14 amino acids. Trimming removed 5 bases from V and 1 base from J, with 11 bases in between. CDR3 in amino acids: CASSRRGAQETQYF. CDR3 nucleotides: TGTGCCAGCAGCCGAAGGGGGGCCCAAGAGACCCAGTACTTC.

This clonotype was counted at least ten times. The gene calls are TRBV7-2 and TRBJ2-5; D ambiguous. This CDR3 has 12 residues. With 6 bases removed from V and 0 bases from J, the gap between germline ends came to 5 bases. Germline V gene lookup returns CDR1 SGHTA and CDR2 FQGNSA. For the CDR3, the DNA is TGTGCCAGCAGGACATACCAAGAGACCCAGTACTTC. Protein: CASRTYQETQYF.

Ten or more counts support this clonotype. The rearrangement joins TRBV7-6 to TRBJ2-3; D remains unclear. The CDR3 is made up of 15 amino acids. The ends were cut back, 5 bases at V and 2 bases at J, with 14 bases in the middle. Looked up from germline, CDR1 is SGHVS and CDR2 is FNYEAQ. The CDR3 region has the DNA TGTGCCAGCAGCCCCCGGACGAGCAACACAGATACGCAGTATTTT. The encoded protein is CASSPRTSNTDTQYF.

Only a few counts were recorded for this clonotype. The chain joins TRBV3-1 to TRBJ2-7; TRBD1 matches at 9 bases. The CDR3 runs to 14 residues. After removal of 4 bases from V and 6 bases from J, the junction contained 7 bases not matched to a gene. CDR1 and CDR2 (germline): LGHDT, YNNKEL (reference sequence). Written as DNA, the CDR3 is TGTGCCAGCAGCCCCGGGACAGGGAAGGGCGAGCAGTACTTC. Residues: CASSPGTGKGEQYF.

The table lists this clonotype with many counts. This chain joins TRBV5-4 and TRBJ2-5; 11 nucleotides align to TRBD2. This CDR3 is built from 15 residues. The V and J ends lost 4 bases and 4 bases, in that order; junction bases with no gene match: 6. Germline CDR1 and CDR2: SGHNT and YYREEE (reference sequence). The CDR3 reads CASSGGTSGRETQYF. CDR3 coding DNA: TGTGCCAGCAGCGGGGGGACTAGCGGACGAGAGACCCAGTACTTC.

This clonotype was seen a handful of times. The chain joins TRBV7-2 to TRBJ2-5, with 16 bases identical to TRBD2. Trimming at V came to 5 bases and at J to 4 bases, leaving 7 bases not matched to a gene. This CDR3 contains 17 residues. The V gene's germline CDR1 is SGHTA and CDR2 FQGNSA. This CDR3 reads CASSRGTSGGARETQYF. The CDR3 bases are TGTGCCAGCAGCCGCGGGACTAGCGGGGGGGCAAGAGAGACCCAGTACTTC. The full variable domain, in which reference TRBV7-2 and TRBJ2-5 provide the parts outside the CDR3, is GAGVSQSPSNKVTEKGKDVELRCDPISGHTALYWYRQSLGQGLEFLIYFQGNSAPDKSGLPSDRFSAERTGGSVSTLTIQRTQQEDSAVYLCASSRGTSGGARETQYFGPGTRLLVL.

This clonotype was detected only a few times. This chain uses TRBV25-1 with TRBJ1-6; D gene unclear. V lost 2 bases and J 10 bases, leaving 12 bases between the germline ends. This CDR3 region has 14 residues. Germline values: CDR1 MGHDK, CDR2 SYGVNS. The CDR3 here is CASSENPRSSPLHF. The CDR3 DNA reads TGTGCCAGCAGTGAAAATCCCAGATCCTCACCCCTCCACTTT.

The chain links TRBV5-1 to TRBJ2-7; TRBD1 matches at 8 bases. There are 13 residues in the CDR3. Germline assignment: CDR1 SGHRS and CDR2 YFSETQ. V lost 4 bases and J lost 4; bases outside the gene matches: 4. CDR3 region: CASSQRQGYEQYF. Here the CDR3 DNA reads TGCGCCAGCAGCCAGCGACAGGGGTACGAGCAGTACTTC.

The chain has TRBV6-5 and TRBJ1-1, with D perhaps TRBD1 (5 bases). Germline V gene lookup returns CDR1 MNHEY and CDR2 SVGAGI. The CDR3 is 15 residues long. V dropped 6 bases and J dropped 0 bases, with 14 bases sitting between them. CDR3: CASRPDSSMNTEAFF. The CDR3 DNA reads TGTGCCAGCAGGCCAGACAGCTCCATGAACACTGAAGCTTTCTTT.

This clonotype has a count of ten or more. J is TRBJ2-7 and V is TRBV11-2; the match to TRBD2 covers 7 bases. The V gene end was trimmed by 0 bases and the J gene end by 6 bases; junction bases not matched to a gene: 8. Germline V CDR1 and CDR2: SGHAT, FQNNGV. This CDR3 is built from 15 residues. CDR3 sequence (DNA): TGTGCCAGCAGCTTAGATCCTGCGGGAGCGACCGAGCAGTACTTC. This translates into CASSLDPAGATEQYF.

V gene TRBV12-3 or TRBV12-4 combines with J gene TRBJ2-7; 9 bases agree with TRBD2. V shed 6 bases and J 0 bases; nucleotides not matched to a gene: 6. CDR3 length equals 15 residues. The CDR3 DNA is TGTGCCAGCAGCCCAAGCGGGGGGTTCTCCTACGAGCAGTACTTC. Its protein product is CASSPSGGFSYEQYF.

In its sample, this clonotype was seen a few times. The chain joins TRBV20-1 to TRBJ2-7; 8 bases agree with TRBD1. The CDR3 loop spans 12 amino acids. Trimming took 4 bases from V and 3 from J; bases not matched to a gene: 2. Germline CDR1 and CDR2: DFQATT and SNEGSKA (reference sequence). The CDR3 DNA reads TGCAGTGCTATGGACAGGGACTACGAGCAGTACTTC. It encodes CSAMDRDYEQYF.

The sample holds a few counts of this clonotype. The V call is TRBV13, the J call TRBJ1-2; unclear D gene. With 5 bases removed from V and 7 bases from J, the gap between germline ends came to 11 bases. The germline V gene encodes CDR1 PRHDT and CDR2 FYEKMQ (reference sequence). This CDR3 spans 12 amino acids. The CDR3 DNA sequence: TGTGCCAGCAGCCTCCCAACCGGTGGCTACACCTTC. Amino acids: CASSLPTGGYTF.

With regard to this clonotype: Relative to the germline gene, one junction end is altered; a read error may explain this. This sequence joins TRBV28 and TRBJ2-1; D not certain. Germline V gene sequence: CDR1 MDHEN, CDR2 SYDVKM. This CDR3 has 14 residues. The CDR3 DNA sequence: TGTGCCAGCAGTTCCAGCAACGGCAACAATGAGCAGCTCTTC. Its protein is CASSSSNGNNEQLF.

The chain couples TRBV18 to TRBJ1-2; D ambiguous. Trimming shortened V by 1 base and J by 2 bases, and 14 bases separated the two germline ends. The CDR3 is made up of 16 amino acids. Per germline, CDR1 KGHSH and CDR2 LQKENI. This CDR3 is CASSPRLGGENYGYTF. The CDR3 coding sequence is TGTGCCAGCTCACCACGTTTAGGCGGAGAGAACTATGGCTACACCTTC.

The gene calls are TRBV4-1 and TRBJ2-2, with 14 positions matching TRBD2. V shed 3 bases, J shed 8 bases, and the junction held 11 bases outside the gene matches. This CDR3 is built from 18 residues. Germline CDR1 reads MGHRA; CDR2 reads YSYEKL. The CDR3 DNA reads as TGCGCCAGCAGCCAGGGCGGGACTAGCGGGGGATTGTCTGGGGAGCTGTTTTTT. This codes for CASSQGGTSGGLSGELFF.

This clonotype showed up many times. The V gene is TRBV20-1, the J gene TRBJ1-2; 7 bases are a match to TRBD1. The CDR3 totals 14 residues. Germline CDR1 reads DFQATT; CDR2 reads SNEGSKA (reference sequence). After removal of 5 bases from V and 10 bases from J, the junction contained 16 bases not matched to a gene. The CDR3 DNA reads TGCAGTGCTGAACGCTCGGGACAGCCCGCGGTCTACACCTTC. Encoded protein: CSAERSGQPAVYTF.

This clonotype rates as medium-sized. This chain uses TRBV4-1 with TRBJ2-7; 7 bases agree with TRBD1. This CDR3 region has 14 residues. CDR1 and CDR2 (germline): MGHRA, YSYEKL. V lost 3 bases, J lost 4 bases, and 6 bases stayed unmatched. CDR3 bases: TGCGCCAGCAGCCAGACAGGGTCGGAGTACGAGCAGTACTTC. This translates into CASSQTGSEYEQYF.

In its sample, this clonotype is large (0.1 to 1%). The CDR3 DNA reads TGCGCCAGCAGCCCCGGGACAGGGCCCTCCGAGCAGTACTTC. It specifies CASSPGTGPSEQYF. The chain recombines TRBV5-1 with TRBJ2-7; 9 nucleotides match TRBD1. This CDR3 has 14 residues. Germline CDR1 is SGHRS and CDR2 is YFSETQ. V was clipped by 4 bases and J by 6 bases; unmatched bases: 8.

Many counts were recorded for this clonotype. The chain employs TRBV6-5 and TRBJ1-3; the D gene is possibly TRBD1 (6 bases). Germline-derived CDR1 and CDR2 are MNHEY and SVGAGI. This CDR3 is built from 13 residues. Deletions cut 7 bases from V and 8 bases from J, with 15 bases between. The CDR3 nucleotides are TGTGCCAGCACTACAGGGTATTTGGACACCATATATTTT. This translates into CASTTGYLDTIYF.

The rearrangement links TRBV6-6 to TRBJ1-6; D remains unclear. V lost 2 bases, J lost 9 bases, and 11 bases lay in between. This CDR3 is built from 14 residues. The germline CDR1 and CDR2 sequences are MNHNY and SVGAGI (reference sequence). The DNA for the CDR3 is TGTGCCAGCAGTTACGGGATTTTACCTTCACCCCTCCACTTT. Translation: CASSYGILPSPLHF.

This clonotype has a count of ten or more. The chain employs TRBV10-2 and TRBJ2-1, with D possibly matching TRBD2 (6 bases). The V and J ends lost 3 bases and 7 bases respectively, with 13 bases between them. There are 14 residues in the CDR3. CDR1 and CDR2 (germline): WSHSY, SAAADI. CDR3 residues: CASSELALWNEQFF. The CDR3 DNA sequence: TGCGCCAGCAGTGAACTAGCCTTGTGGAATGAGCAGTTCTTC.

V usage is TRBV14 and J usage is TRBJ2-3; 9 nucleotides align to TRBD2. With V trimmed by 4 bases and J by 6 bases, 14 bases remained unmatched. From germline, CDR1 is SGHDN and CDR2 FVKESK. CDR3 length equals 17 residues. DNA of the CDR3: TGTGCCAGCAGCCCCCTCCTAGGAGCGGGGGGCGGCGATACGCAGTATTTT. It specifies CASSPLLGAGGGDTQYF.

The chain is built from TRBV5-6 and TRBJ1-1; weak D call: TRBD1 (6 bases). The ends were cut back, 2 bases at V and 1 base at J, with 12 bases in the middle. The CDR3 has 15 residues. Germline V lookup: CDR1 SGHDT, CDR2 YYEEEE. The CDR3 here is CASSLPGQANTEAFF. CDR3 in DNA: TGTGCCAGCAGCTTACCGGGACAAGCGAACACTGAAGCTTTCTTT.

In its sample, this clonotype was seen a few times. The chain joins TRBV30 to TRBJ2-2; 10 bases map to TRBD1. This CDR3 has 14 amino acids. The germline V gene encodes CDR1 GTSNPN and CDR2 SVGIG (reference sequence). Germline trimming cut 3 bases from V and 2 bases from J; bases unmatched to any gene: 0. CDR3 sequence: CAWRTGGNTGELFF. The CDR3 nucleotides are TGTGCCTGGAGGACAGGGGGCAACACCGGGGAGCTGTTTTTT. Full variable domain (outside the CDR3, taken from reference TRBV30 and TRBJ2-2): SQTIHQWPATLVQPVGSPLSLECTVEGTSNPNLYWYRQAAGRGLQLLFYSVGIGQISSEVPQNLSASRPQDRQFILSSKKLLLSDSGFYLCAWRTGGNTGELFFGEGSRLTVL.

This chain connects TRBV7-9 to TRBJ2-5, with a possible D match to TRBD2 (6 bases). Germline lookup yields CDR1 SEHNR and CDR2 FQNEAQ (reference sequence). This CDR3 is built from 14 residues. Trimming stripped 5 bases from V and 4 bases from J, with 14 bases between. The CDR3 sequence is CASSLLEGPETQYF. For the CDR3, the DNA is TGTGCCAGCAGCCTCTTGGAGGGACCAGAGACCCAGTACTTC.

This clonotype was seen many times. The CDR3: CASPSRTPASGASYNEQFF. Here the CDR3 DNA reads TGTGCCAGCCCCTCGAGAACCCCTGCTAGCGGGGCCTCCTACAATGAGCAGTTCTTC. The rearrangement joins TRBV2 to TRBJ2-1; 9 positions agree with TRBD2. Germline CDR1 and CDR2: SNHLY and FYNNEI. CDR3 length equals 19 residues. Unmatched junction bases numbered 17, after V lost 8 bases and J lost 0 bases.

This chain joins TRBV4-3 and TRBJ2-2, with a weak D call TRBD1 (5 bases). The CDR3 totals 16 residues. V was shortened by 0 bases and J by 4 bases, with 12 bases between the two germline ends. Germline CDR1 is LGHNA and CDR2 is YSLEER. The CDR3 spells CASSQEAGMGTGELFF. The CDR3 region has the DNA TGCGCCAGCAGCCAAGAGGCAGGGATGGGCACCGGGGAGCTGTTTTTT.